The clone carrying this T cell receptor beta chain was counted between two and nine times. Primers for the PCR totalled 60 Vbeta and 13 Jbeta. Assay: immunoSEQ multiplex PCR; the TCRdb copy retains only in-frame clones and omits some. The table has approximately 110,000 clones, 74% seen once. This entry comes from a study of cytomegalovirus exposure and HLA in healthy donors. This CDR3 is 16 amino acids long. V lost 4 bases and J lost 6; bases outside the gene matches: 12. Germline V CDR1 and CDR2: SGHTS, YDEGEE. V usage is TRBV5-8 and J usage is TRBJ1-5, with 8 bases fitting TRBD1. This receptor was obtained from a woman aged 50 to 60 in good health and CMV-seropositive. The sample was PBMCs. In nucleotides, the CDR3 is TGTGCCAGCAGCCTTGCGTGGGCAGGGGGCATTCAGCCCCAGCATTTT. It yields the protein CASSLAWAGGIQPQHF.